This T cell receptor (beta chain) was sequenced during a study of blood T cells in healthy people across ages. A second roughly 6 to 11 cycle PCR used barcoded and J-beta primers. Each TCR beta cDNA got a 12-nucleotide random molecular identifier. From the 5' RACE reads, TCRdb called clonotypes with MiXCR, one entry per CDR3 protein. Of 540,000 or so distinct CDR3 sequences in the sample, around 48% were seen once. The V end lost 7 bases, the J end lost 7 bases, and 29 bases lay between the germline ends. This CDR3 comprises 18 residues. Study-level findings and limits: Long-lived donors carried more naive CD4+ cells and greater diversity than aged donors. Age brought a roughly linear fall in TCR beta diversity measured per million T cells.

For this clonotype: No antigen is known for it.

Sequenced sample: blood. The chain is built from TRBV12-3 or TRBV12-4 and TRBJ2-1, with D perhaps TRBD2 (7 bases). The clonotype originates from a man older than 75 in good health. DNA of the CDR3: TGTGCCAGCACCTCTGAAGGAGGGGGGGCCTTTACGCGGAATGAGCAGTTCTTC. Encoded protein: CASTSEGGGAFTRNEQFF.